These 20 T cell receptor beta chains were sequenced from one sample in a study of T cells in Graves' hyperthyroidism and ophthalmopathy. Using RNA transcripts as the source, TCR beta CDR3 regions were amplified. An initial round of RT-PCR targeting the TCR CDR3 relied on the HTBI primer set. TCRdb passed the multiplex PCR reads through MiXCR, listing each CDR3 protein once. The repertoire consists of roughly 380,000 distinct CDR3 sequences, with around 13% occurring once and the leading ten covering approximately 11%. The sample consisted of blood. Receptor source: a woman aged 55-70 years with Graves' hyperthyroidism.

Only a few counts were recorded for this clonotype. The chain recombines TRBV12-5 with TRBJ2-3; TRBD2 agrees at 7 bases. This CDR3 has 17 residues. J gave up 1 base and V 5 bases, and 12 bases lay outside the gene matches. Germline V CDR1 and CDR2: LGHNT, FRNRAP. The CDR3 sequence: CASGPRYGGRGTDTQYF. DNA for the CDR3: TGTGCTAGTGGTCCTCGTTACGGCGGGAGAGGCACAGATACGCAGTATTTT. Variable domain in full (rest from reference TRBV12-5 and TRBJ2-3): DARVTQTPRHKVTEMGQEVTMRCQPILGHNTVFWYRQTMMQGLELLAYFRNRAPLDDSGMPKDRFSAEMPDATLATLKIQPSEPRDSAVYFCASGPRYGGRGTDTQYFGPGTRLTVL.

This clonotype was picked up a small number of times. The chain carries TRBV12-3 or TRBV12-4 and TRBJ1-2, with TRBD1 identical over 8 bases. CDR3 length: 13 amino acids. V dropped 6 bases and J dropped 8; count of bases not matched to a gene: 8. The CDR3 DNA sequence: TGTGCCAGCAGCACCGGACAGGGTCGAGGCTACACCTTC. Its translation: CASSTGQGRGYTF.

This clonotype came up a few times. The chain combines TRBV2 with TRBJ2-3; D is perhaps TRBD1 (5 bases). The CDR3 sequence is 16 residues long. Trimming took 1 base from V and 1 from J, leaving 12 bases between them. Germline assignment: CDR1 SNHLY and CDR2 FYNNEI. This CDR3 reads CASSEEGNKRTDTQYF. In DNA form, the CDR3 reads TGTGCCAGCAGTGAAGAGGGGAACAAACGCACAGATACGCAGTATTTT.

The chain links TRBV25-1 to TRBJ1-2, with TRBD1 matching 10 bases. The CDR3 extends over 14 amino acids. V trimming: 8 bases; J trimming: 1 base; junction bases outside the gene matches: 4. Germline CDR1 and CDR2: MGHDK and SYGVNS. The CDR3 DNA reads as TGTGCCAGCGCGAGGACAGGGGGTAACTATGGCTACACCTTC. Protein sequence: CASARTGGNYGYTF.

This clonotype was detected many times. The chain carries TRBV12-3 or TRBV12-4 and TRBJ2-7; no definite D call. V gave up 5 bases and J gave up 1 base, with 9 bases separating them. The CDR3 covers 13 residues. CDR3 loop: CASSVTLSYEQYF. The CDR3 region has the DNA TGTGCCAGCAGTGTCACCTTATCCTACGAGCAGTACTTC.

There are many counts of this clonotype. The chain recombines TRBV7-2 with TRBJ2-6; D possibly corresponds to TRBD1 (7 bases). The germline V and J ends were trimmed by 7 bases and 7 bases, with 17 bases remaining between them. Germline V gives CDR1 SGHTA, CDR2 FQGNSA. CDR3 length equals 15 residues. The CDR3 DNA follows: TGTGCCAGCACCCCAGGGGGGCCACGAGCCAACGTCCTGACTTTC. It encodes CASTPGGPRANVLTF.

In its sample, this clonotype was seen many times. CDR3 sequence: CASSPLAGVGTDTQYF. DNA for the CDR3: TGTGCCAGCTCACCACTAGCGGGAGTGGGCACAGATACGCAGTATTTT. The J gene is TRBJ2-3, the V gene TRBV18; 9 bases agree with TRBD2. From germline, CDR1 is KGHSH and CDR2 LQKENI. The ends lost 1 base at V and 1 base at J; junction bases unmatched: 3. The CDR3 runs to 16 residues.

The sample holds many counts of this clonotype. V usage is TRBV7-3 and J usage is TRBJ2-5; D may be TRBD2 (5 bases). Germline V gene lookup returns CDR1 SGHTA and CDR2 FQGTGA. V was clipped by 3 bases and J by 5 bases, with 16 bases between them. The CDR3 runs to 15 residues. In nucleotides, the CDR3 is TGTGCCAGCAGCTTCAGAAGCGTCCCGGGGGAGACCCAGTACTTC. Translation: CASSFRSVPGETQYF. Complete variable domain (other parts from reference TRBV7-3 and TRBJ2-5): GAGVSQTPSNKVTEKGKYVELRCDPISGHTALYWYRQSLGQGPEFLIYFQGTGAADDSGLPNDRFFAVRPEGSVSTLKIQRTERGDSAVYLCASSFRSVPGETQYFGPGTRLLVL.

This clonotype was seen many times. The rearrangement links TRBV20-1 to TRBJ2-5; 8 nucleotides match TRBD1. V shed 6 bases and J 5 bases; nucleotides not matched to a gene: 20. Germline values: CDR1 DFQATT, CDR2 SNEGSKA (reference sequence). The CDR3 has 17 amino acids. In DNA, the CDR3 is TGCAGTGCCTTCCCGCCCATGGCAGGGGGCTCTGGTGAGACCCAGTACTTC. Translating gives CSAFPPMAGGSGETQYF.

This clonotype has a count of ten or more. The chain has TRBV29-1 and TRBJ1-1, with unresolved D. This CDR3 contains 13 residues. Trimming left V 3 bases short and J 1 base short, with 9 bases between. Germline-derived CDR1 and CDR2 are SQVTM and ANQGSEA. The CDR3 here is CSVDGQPNTEAFF. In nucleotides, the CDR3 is TGCAGCGTTGACGGGCAGCCGAACACTGAAGCTTTCTTT.

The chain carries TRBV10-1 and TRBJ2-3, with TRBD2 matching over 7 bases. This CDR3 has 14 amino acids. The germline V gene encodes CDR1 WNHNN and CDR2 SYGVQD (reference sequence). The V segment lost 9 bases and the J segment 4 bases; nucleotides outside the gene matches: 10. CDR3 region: CASSREREPDTQYF. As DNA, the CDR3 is TGCGCCAGTTCGCGGGAGAGGGAACCAGATACGCAGTATTTT.

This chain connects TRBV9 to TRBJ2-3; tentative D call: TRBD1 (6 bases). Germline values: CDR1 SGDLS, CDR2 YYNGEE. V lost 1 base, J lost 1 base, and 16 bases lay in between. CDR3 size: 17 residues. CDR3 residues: CASSVPLQGSRTDTQYF. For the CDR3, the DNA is TGTGCCAGCAGCGTACCGTTACAGGGCTCTCGCACAGATACGCAGTATTTT.

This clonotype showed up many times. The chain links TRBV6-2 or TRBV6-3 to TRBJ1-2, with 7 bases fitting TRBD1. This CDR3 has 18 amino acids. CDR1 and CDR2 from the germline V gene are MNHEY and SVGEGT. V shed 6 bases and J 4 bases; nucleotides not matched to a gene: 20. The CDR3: CASSLQGKTMLVRYGYTF. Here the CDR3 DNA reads TGTGCCAGCAGCCTACAGGGGAAGACTATGTTGGTTCGCTATGGCTACACCTTC.

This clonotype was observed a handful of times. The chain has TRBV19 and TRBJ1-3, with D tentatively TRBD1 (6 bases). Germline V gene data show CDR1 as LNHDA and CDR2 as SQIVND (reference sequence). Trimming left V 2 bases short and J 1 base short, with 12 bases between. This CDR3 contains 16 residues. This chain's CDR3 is CASSILGALSGNTIYF. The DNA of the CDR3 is TGTGCCAGTAGTATACTGGGGGCGCTATCTGGAAACACCATATATTTT.

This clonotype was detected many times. The chain's CDR3 is CASSLFGGNEQFF. The CDR3 DNA is TGTGCCAGCAGCTTGTTTGGGGGGAATGAGCAGTTCTTC. This chain connects TRBV5-6 to TRBJ2-1; D is perhaps TRBD2 (6 bases). Germline CDR1 and CDR2: SGHDT and YYEEEE. Trimming pared 1 base from V and 7 bases from J, leaving 9 bases between. The CDR3 is 13 residues long. Based on the CDR3 plus reference TRBV5-6 and TRBJ2-1, the full variable domain is DAGVTQSPTHLIKTRGQQVTLRCSPKSGHDTVSWYQQALGQGPQFIFQYYEEEERQRGNFPDRFSGHQFPNYSSELNVNALLLGDSALYLCASSLFGGNEQFFGPGTRLTVL.

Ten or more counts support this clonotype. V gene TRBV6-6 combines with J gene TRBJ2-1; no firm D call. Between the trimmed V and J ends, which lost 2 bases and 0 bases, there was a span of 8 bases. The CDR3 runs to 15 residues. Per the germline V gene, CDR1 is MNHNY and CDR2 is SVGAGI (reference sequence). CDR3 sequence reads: CASSYALSSYNEQFF. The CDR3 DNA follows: TGTGCCAGCAGTTACGCCCTGAGCTCCTACAATGAGCAGTTCTTC.

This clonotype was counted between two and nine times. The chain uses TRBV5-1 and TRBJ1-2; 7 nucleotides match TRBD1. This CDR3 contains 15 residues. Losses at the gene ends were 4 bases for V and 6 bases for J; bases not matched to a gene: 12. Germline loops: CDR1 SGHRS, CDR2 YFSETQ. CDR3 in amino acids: CASSVPGQLDHGYTF. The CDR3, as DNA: TGCGCCAGCAGCGTACCGGGACAGCTTGACCATGGCTACACCTTC.

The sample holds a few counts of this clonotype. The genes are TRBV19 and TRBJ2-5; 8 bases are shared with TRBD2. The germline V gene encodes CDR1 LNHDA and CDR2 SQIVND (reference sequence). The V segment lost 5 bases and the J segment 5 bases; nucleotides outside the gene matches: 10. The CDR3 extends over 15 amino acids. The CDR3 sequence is CASSDYRGGSETQYF. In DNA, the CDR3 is TGTGCCAGTAGTGACTATCGGGGGGGGTCGGAGACCCAGTACTTC.

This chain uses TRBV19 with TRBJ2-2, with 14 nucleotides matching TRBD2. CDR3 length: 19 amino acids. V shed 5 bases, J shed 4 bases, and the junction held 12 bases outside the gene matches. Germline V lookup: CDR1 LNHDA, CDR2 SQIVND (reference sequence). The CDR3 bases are TGTGCCAGTAGTTCCTGGACTAGCGGGAGGACCGGCTTCACCGGGGAGCTGTTTTTT. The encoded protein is CASSSWTSGRTGFTGELFF.

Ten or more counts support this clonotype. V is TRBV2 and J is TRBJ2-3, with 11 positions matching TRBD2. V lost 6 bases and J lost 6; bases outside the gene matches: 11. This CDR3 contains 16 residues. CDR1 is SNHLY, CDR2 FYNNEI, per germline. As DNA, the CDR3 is TGTGCCAGCAGGAGAGGACTAGCGGGTCCTAGGGATACGCAGTATTTT. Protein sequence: CASRRGLAGPRDTQYF.